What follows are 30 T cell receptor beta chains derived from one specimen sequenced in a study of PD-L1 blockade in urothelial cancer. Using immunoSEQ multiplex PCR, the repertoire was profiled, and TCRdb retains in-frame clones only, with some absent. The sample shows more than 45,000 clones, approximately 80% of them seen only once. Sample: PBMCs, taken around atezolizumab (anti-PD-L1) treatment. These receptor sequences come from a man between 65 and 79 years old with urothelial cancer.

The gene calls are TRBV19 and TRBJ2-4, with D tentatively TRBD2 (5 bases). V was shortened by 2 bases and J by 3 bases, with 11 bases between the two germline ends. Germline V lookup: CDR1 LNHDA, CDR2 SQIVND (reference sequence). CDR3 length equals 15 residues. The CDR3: CASSIWTRDKNIQYF. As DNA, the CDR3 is TGTGCCAGTAGTATATGGACTCGGGACAAAAACATTCAGTACTTC.

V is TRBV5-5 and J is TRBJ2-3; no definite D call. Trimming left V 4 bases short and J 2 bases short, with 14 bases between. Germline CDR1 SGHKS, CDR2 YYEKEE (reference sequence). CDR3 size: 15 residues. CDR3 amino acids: CASSRLVQDTDTQYF. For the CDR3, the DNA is TGTGCCAGCAGCCGTTTAGTCCAGGACACAGATACGCAGTATTTT.

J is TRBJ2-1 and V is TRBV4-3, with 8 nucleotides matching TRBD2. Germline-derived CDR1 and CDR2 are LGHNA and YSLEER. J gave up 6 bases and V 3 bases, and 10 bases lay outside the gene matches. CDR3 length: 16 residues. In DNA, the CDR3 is TGCGCCAGCAGCCAGAATAGCGGGAAAATGTCCAATGAGCAGTTCTTC. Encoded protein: CASSQNSGKMSNEQFF.

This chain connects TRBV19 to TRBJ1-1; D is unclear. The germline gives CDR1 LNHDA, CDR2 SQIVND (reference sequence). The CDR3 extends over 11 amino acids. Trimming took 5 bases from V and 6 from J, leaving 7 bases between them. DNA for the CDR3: TGTGCCAGTAGTCGGGGTCCTGAAGCTTTCTTT. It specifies CASSRGPEAFF.

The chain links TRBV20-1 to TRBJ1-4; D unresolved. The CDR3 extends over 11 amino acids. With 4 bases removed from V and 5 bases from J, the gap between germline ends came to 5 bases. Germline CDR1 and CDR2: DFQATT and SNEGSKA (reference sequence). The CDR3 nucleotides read TGCAGTGCTACGGGAAATGAAAAACTGTTTTTT. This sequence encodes CSATGNEKLFF.

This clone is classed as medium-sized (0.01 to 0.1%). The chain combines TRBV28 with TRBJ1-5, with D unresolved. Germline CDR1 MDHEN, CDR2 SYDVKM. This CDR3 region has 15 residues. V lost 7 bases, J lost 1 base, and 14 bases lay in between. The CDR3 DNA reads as TGTGCCAGCACAGGTACCGTTGGGAGCAATCAGCCCCAGCATTTT. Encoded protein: CASTGTVGSNQPQHF. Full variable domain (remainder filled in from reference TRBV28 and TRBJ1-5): DVKVTQSSRYLVKRTGEKVFLECVQDMDHENMFWYRQDPGLGLRLIYFSYDVKMKEKGDIPEGYSVSREKKERFSLILESASTNQTSMYLCASTGTVGSNQPQHFGDGTRLSIL.

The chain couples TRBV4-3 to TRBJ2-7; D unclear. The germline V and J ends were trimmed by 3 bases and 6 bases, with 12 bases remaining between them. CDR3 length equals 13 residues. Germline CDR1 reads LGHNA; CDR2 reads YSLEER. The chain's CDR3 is CASSQARGGEQYF. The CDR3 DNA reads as TGCGCCAGCAGCCAGGCCAGAGGCGGCGAGCAGTACTTC.

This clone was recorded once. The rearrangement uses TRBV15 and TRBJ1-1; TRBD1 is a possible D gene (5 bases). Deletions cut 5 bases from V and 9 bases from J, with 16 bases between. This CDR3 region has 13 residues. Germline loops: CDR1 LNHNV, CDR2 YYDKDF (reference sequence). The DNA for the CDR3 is TGTGCCACCAGCCGCCCCAAGACAGTTAAAGCTTTCTTT. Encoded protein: CATSRPKTVKAFF.

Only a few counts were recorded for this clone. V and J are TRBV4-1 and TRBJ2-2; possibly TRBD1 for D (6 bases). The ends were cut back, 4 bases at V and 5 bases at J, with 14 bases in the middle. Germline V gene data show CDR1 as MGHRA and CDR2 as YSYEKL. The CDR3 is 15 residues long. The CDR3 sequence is CASSPRQGSTGELFF. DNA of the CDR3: TGCGCCAGCAGCCCAAGGCAGGGGAGTACCGGGGAGCTGTTTTTT.

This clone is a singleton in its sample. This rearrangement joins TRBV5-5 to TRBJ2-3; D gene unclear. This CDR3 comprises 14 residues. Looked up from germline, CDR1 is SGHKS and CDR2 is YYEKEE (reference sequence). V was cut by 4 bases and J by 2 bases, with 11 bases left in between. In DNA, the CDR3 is TGTGCCAGCAGCGGCGGCGGTAACACAGATACGCAGTATTTT. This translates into CASSGGGNTDTQYF.

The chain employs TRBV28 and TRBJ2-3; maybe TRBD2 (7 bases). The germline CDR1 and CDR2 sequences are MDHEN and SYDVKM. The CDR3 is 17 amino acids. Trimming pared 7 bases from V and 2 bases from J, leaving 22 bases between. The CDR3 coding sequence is TGTGCCAGCAACTTAGGGGGGGGCCGGAGTTCCACAGATACGCAGTATTTT. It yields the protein CASNLGGGRSSTDTQYF.

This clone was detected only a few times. CDR3 sequence reads: CASSLKRGGVEQYF. The CDR3 nucleotides read TGTGCCAGCAGCTTGAAGCGGGGGGGCGTCGAGCAGTACTTC. The rearrangement joins TRBV11-2 to TRBJ2-7, with 10 bases identical to TRBD2. The V gene's germline CDR1 is SGHAT and CDR2 FQNNGV. The CDR3 runs 14 residues. After removal of 3 bases from V and 6 bases from J, the junction contained 5 bases not matched to a gene.

This CDR3 is CASSLGTGSGEKLFF. Written as DNA, the CDR3 is TGCGCCAGCAGCTTGGGCACAGGGTCTGGTGAAAAACTGTTTTTT. The chain carries TRBV5-1 and TRBJ1-4, with TRBD1 as a possible D gene (6 bases). CDR3 length: 15 amino acids. The V end was cut by 0 bases, the J end by 7 bases, with 13 bases between. Germline V gene sequence: CDR1 SGHRS, CDR2 YFSETQ.

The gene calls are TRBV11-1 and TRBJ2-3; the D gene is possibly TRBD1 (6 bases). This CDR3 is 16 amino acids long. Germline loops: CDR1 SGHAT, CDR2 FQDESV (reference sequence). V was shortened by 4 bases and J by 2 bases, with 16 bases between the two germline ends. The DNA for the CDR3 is TGTGCCAGCAGCTCCGGGACACGAGGATACACAGATACGCAGTATTTT. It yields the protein CASSSGTRGYTDTQYF.

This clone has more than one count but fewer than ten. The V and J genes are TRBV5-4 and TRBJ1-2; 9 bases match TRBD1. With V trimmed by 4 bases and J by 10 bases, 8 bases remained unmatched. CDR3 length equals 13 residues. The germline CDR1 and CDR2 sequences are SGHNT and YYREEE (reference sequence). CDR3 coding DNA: TGTGCCAGCAGCCCTAGGACAGGGGTCGACTACACCTTC. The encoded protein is CASSPRTGVDYTF.

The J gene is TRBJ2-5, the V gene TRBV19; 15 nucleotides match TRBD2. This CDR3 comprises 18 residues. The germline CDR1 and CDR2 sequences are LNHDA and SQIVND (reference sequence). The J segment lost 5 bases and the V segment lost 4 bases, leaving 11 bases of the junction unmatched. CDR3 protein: CASSTGTSGGTVGETQYF. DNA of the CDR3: TGTGCCAGTAGTACGGGGACTAGCGGGGGGACCGTCGGGGAGACCCAGTACTTC.

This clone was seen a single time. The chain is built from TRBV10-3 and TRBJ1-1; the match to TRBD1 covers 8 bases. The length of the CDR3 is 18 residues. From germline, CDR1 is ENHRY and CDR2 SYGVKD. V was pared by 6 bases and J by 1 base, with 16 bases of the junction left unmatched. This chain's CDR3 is CAISAGTGKTMGNTEAFF. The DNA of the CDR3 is TGTGCCATCAGCGCGGGGACAGGCAAAACCATGGGGAACACTGAAGCTTTCTTT.

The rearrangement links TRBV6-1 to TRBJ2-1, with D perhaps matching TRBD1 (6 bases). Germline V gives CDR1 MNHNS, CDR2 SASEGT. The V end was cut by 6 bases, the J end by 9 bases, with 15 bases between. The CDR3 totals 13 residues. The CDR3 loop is CASRTSQGSEQFF. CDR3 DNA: TGTGCCAGCAGGACATCCCAGGGGAGTGAGCAGTTCTTC.

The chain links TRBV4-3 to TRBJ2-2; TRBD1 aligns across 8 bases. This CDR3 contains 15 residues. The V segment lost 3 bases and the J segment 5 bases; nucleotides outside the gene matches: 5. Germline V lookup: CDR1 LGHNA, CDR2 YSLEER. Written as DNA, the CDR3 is TGCGCCAGCAGCCAGACAGGGGTGGGGACCGGGGAGCTGTTTTTT. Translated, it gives CASSQTGVGTGELFF.

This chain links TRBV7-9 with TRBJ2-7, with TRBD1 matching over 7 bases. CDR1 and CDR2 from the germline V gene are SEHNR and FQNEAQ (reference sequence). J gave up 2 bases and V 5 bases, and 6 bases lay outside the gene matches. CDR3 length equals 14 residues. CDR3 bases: TGTGCCAGCAGCCCGGACAGGTTAACCTACGAGCAGTACTTC. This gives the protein CASSPDRLTYEQYF. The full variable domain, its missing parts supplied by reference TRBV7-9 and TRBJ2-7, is DTGVSQNPRHKITKRGQNVTFRCDPISEHNRLYWYRQTLGQGPEFLTYFQNEAQLEKSRLLSDRFSAERPKGSFSTLEIQRTEQGDSAMYLCASSPDRLTYEQYFGPGTRLTVT.

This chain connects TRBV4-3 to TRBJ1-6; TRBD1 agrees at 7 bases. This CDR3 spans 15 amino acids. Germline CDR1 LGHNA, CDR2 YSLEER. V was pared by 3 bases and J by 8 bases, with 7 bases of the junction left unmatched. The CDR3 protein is CASSQGNRGYSPLHF. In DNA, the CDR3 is TGCGCCAGCAGCCAGGGGAACAGGGGTTATTCACCCCTCCACTTT.

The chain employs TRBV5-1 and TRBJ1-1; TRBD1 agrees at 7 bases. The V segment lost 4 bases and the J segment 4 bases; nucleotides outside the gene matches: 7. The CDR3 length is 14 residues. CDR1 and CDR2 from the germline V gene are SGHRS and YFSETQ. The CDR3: CASSTTGAGTEAFF. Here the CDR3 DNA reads TGCGCCAGCAGCACTACAGGGGCAGGCACTGAAGCTTTCTTT.

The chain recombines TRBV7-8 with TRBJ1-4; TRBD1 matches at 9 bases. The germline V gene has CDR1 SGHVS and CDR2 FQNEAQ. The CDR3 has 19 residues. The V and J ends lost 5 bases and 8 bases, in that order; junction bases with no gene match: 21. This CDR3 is CASSLILAWTGQGREKLFF. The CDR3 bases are TGTGCCAGCAGCCTAATATTGGCCTGGACCGGACAGGGGAGGGAAAAACTGTTTTTT.

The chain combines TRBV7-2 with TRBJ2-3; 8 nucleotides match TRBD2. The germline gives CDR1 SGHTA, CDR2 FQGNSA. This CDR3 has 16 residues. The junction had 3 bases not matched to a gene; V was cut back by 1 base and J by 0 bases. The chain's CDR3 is CASSLVGGGSTDTQYF. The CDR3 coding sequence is TGTGCCAGCAGCTTAGTTGGCGGGGGGAGCACAGATACGCAGTATTTT.

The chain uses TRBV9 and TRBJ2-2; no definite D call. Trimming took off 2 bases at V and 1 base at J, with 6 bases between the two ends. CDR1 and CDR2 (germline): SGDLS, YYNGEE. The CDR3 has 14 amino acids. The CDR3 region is CASSVGVNTGELFF. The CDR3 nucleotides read TGTGCCAGCAGCGTGGGCGTGAACACCGGGGAGCTGTTTTTT. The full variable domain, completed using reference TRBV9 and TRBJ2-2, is DSGVTQTPKHLITATGQRVTLRCSPRSGDLSVYWYQQSLDQGLQFLIQYYNGEERAKGNILERFSAQQFPDLHSELNLSSLELGDSALYFCASSVGVNTGELFFGEGSRLTVL.

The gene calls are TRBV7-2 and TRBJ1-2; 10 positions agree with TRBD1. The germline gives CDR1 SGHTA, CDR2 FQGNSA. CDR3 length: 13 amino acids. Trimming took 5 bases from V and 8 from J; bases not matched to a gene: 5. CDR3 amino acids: CASSPDRGRGYTF. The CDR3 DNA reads TGTGCCAGCAGCCCCGACAGGGGGCGAGGCTACACCTTC. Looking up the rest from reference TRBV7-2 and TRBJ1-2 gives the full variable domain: GAGVSQSPSNKVTEKGKDVELRCDPISGHTALYWYRQSLGQGLEFLIYFQGNSAPDKSGLPSDRFSAERTGGSVSTLTIQRTQQEDSAVYLCASSPDRGRGYTFGSGTRLTVV.

In DNA, the CDR3 is TGCGCCAGCAGCTTGCAGGGATCGGATGGCTACACCTTC. It yields the protein CASSLQGSDGYTF. The V and J genes are TRBV5-1 and TRBJ1-2; D is possibly TRBD1 (5 bases). The CDR3 length is 13 residues. V was clipped by 1 base and J by 6 bases, with 10 bases between them. Germline CDR1 is SGHRS and CDR2 is YFSETQ.

The CDR3: CAWSVRRRGTGELFF. The CDR3 bases are TGTGCCTGGAGTGTACGAAGGCGGGGGACCGGGGAGCTGTTTTTT. The genes are TRBV30 and TRBJ2-2; 7 bases agree with TRBD2. The CDR3 spans 15 residues. The J segment lost 5 bases and the V segment lost 0 bases, leaving 6 bases of the junction unmatched. Germline V CDR1 and CDR2: GTSNPN, SVGIG (reference sequence).

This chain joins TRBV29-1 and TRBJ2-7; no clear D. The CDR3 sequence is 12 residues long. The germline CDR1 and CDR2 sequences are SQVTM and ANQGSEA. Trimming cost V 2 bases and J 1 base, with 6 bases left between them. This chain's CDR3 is CSVESQSYEQYF. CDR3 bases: TGCAGCGTTGAATCCCAATCCTACGAGCAGTACTTC.

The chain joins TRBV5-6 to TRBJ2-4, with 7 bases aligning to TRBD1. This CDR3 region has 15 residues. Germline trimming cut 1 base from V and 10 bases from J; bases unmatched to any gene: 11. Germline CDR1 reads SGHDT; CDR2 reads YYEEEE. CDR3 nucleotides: TGTGCCAGCAGCTTGAAAGACAGGGAGTATAGTATTCAGTACTTC. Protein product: CASSLKDREYSIQYF.